This record looks at one T cell receptor (beta chain) sequence and its context. Its antigen is still unknown. Sequencing was performed with immunoSEQ multiplex PCR; in TCRdb, only in-frame clones are kept and a portion is missing. Of under 400,000 clones listed, roughly 88% were seen once; the top ten hold around 0.88%. The data belong to a study of cytomegalovirus exposure and HLA in healthy donors. Findings and caveats of the study: TCR sequences were mostly rare, though some public TCRs occurred in many donors.

The clonotype comes from a man in his thirties or forties in good health and CMV-seronegative. The sample was PBMCs.

CDR3 bases: TGTGCCAGCAGCTTAGAGGGGGTTCGGAATCAGCCCCAGCATTTT. Amino acid sequence: CASSLEGVRNQPQHF. The gene calls are TRBV7-8 and TRBJ1-5, with D maybe TRBD1 (6 bases). V was trimmed by 1 base and J by 4 bases, leaving 11 bases between them. Germline lookup yields CDR1 SGHVS and CDR2 FQNEAQ. The CDR3 is 15 residues long.